The 2 T cell receptor beta chains below come from one sample, sequenced in a study of blood T cells in healthy people across ages. Primers used in a second PCR of about 6 to 11 cycles were a sample-barcoded 5' primer and a J-beta primer mix. One entry per CDR3 protein, called by TCRdb with MiXCR from the 5' RACE reads. The sample gives 1.5 million to 2 million distinct CDR3 sequences, roughly 30% of which show up once; around 10% is in the top ten. Sequenced material: blood. The receptors derive from a young woman in good health.

J is TRBJ1-1 and V is TRBV6-5; perhaps TRBD1 as D (6 bases). V lost 6 bases to trimming and J lost 4 bases, with 9 bases between them. Germline V CDR1 and CDR2: MNHEY, SVGAGI. This CDR3 contains 12 residues. CDR3 DNA: TGTGCCAGCAGACGGGGGCCCACTGAAGCTTTCTTT. This translates into CASRRGPTEAFF.

This clonotype turned up a few times. J is TRBJ2-7 and V is TRBV7-8; a possible D gene is TRBD1 (5 bases). Between the trimmed V and J ends, which lost 2 bases and 6 bases, there was a span of 11 bases. This CDR3 region has 13 residues. CDR1 is SGHVS and CDR2 is FQNEAQ in the germline V gene. The CDR3 loop is CASSLRQSGEQYF. Here the CDR3 DNA reads TGTGCCAGCAGCTTAAGACAGTCGGGCGAGCAGTACTTC.